This T cell receptor (beta chain) came from a study of CD8 T cells in Susac syndrome (dated by TCRdb to between 2019 and 2020). Study-level background: Among the Susac syndrome patients who were sequenced, clinically active disease was present in roughly six and clinical remission was observed in about eight. At the time of blood withdrawal, Susac syndrome patients were either therapy-naive, taking corticosteroids (with some also receiving IVIg), or on IVIg alone. Whether CD8+ T cell activation and differentiation in Susac syndrome was antigen driven was tested using repertoire sequencing. Clonality of the CD8+ T cell repertoire was compared between more than 10 healthy donors, approximately 14 Susac syndrome patients and roughly 15 multiple sclerosis patients.

RNA was extracted using the RNeasy kit, and about 0.45 to 1 ug of the RNA was reverse transcribed with random hexamers. TCR beta CDR3 regions were amplified with the immunoSEQ multiplex PCR assay covering 54 Vbeta and 13 Jbeta segments. PCR amplification bias was corrected by using a synthetic template baseline for primer optimization and computational correction. On the authors' methods: Reads were annotated to V, D and J genes per IMGT and analyzed with immunoSEQ Analyzer, keeping only productive sequences. Clonality was calculated as one minus the Shannon entropy normalized by log2 of the number of productive unique sequences. For each patient and control, public and private clones were evaluated among the 100 most prevalent clones. Clones were defined as Susac-specific when absent from the healthy and MS cohorts, from roughly 1,100 published viral clones and from other ImmuneACCESS disease sequences. TCRdb trimmed public reads at Q25 via fastp, called clones via MiXCR and kept in-frame beta chains. Every CDR3 protein is listed once, alongside the most common genes and DNA of its rows. These V and J calls are TCRdb output, not the study's own analysis. The table for this sample lists about 110,000 distinct CDR3 sequences; roughly 94% of them were counted only once. The ten largest clones represent over 0.4% of the sample.

Peripheral blood CD8+ and CD4+ T cells from healthy donors, Susac syndrome patients and multiple sclerosis patients were profiled using high-throughput TCR beta sequencing. Recently defined diagnostic criteria for definite or probable disease were met by the Susac syndrome patients. Bulk CD8+ and CD4+ T cells were purified by magnetic negative isolation, while CD8+ TEMRA cells were enriched using FACS. Blood was collected in EDTA tubes and processed within 24 hours, with PBMCs isolated through density gradient centrifugation. PBMCs intended for TCR sequencing were cryopreserved in liquid nitrogen and thawed later in a water bath at 37 degrees C. Purity of sorted or isolated CD4+, CD8+ and CD8+ TEMRA cells was at least 90%. Study-wide conclusions, independent of this receptor: Fewer than 20 Susac-specific public clones were identified in the total CD8+ repertoire, and roughly five Susac-specific public clones were identified in the CD8+ TEMRA repertoire. CD8+ repertoires in Susac syndrome showed clonal expansion, which was highest in CD8+ TEMRA cells and was greater in clinically active patients than in remitting patients. The study acknowledged that relatively few individuals were included in the TCR sequencing and HLA analysis.

Including cysteine and phenylalanine, the CDR3 has 11 amino acids. Here the CDR3 DNA is all that survives: 33 bases in frame from base 1. Taken from the germline V gene, the CDR1 and CDR2 loops are SQVTM and ANQGSEA. The junction shows trimming of 4 bases on V and 4 bases on J, plus 7 bases between the germline ends. Regarding this clonotype: Its antigen is unknown. The sample holds no much larger clone one base away, and base qualities are not on file.

The chain is encoded by TRBV29-1 joined to TRBJ1-1; the D segment could be TRBD1, given 5 matching bases. The source is a human donor with Susac syndrome. The sequenced material came from CD8+ T cells from PBMCs. The DNA reads TGCAGCGTTGGGGGGAGCACTGAAGCTTTCTTT. Translated, this gives CSVGGSTEAFF.